A selection of T cell receptor beta chains follows, all from one sample in a study of T cell responses to AZD1222 COVID-19 vaccine. Measured with immunoSEQ multiplex PCR; TCRdb has only the in-frame clones, and not every one. This table has approximately 28,000 clones, about 90% appearing once. Material: peripheral blood, obtained 28 days after the second AZD1222 dose. These receptor sequences come from an adult who received the AZD1222 COVID-19 vaccine. CDR3s include the opening cysteine and the closing phenylalanine or tryptophan. The D gene is left open where the match is weak. Part of the rows lack a size; the others show once, few, many or a class for expanded clones.

d_call | clone_size | j_call | v_call | cdr3_length | cdr3_aa | cdr3_nt
TRBD1 | . | TRBJ1-2 | TRBV28 | 14 | CASSLDRENYGYTF | TGTGCCAGCAGTTTGGACAGGGAGAACTATGGCTACACCTTC
TRBD1 | once | TRBJ2-1 | TRBV6-4 | 13 | CASSWTGIDEQFF | TGTGCCAGCAGTTGGACAGGGATCGATGAGCAGTTCTTC
. | few | TRBJ1-3 | TRBV15 | 14 | CATRGFSTGNTIYF | TGTGCCACCAGGGGGTTTTCAACTGGAAACACCATATATTTT
. | . | TRBJ1-5 | TRBV7-2 | 15 | CASSFAGGLGQPQHF | TGTGCCAGCAGCTTTGCAGGTGGGTTAGGTCAGCCCCAGCATTTT
TRBD2 | . | TRBJ2-7 | TRBV4-2 | 16 | CASSHLAGDRTYEQYF | TGTGCCAGCAGCCATCTAGCGGGAGACCGCACCTACGAGCAGTACTTC
. | . | TRBJ1-5 | TRBV28 | 14 | CASRIGGRDPPQHF | TGTGCCAGCAGGATAGGGGGTCGTGATCCGCCCCAGCATTTT
. | . | TRBJ1-5 | TRBV6-6 | 14 | CASLREGSSQPQHF | TGTGCCAGCCTGAGGGAAGGGTCTAGTCAGCCCCAGCATTTT
. | once | TRBJ2-2 | TRBV7-2 | 13 | CASSLRQTGELFF | TGTGCCAGCAGCTTGAGACAGACCGGGGAGCTGTTTTTT
. | . | TRBJ2-5 | TRBV30 | 14 | CAWSRTNPLETQYF | TGTGCCTGGAGTCGGACTAACCCTCTAGAGACCCAGTACTTC
TRBD1 | . | TRBJ1-2 | TRBV5-5 | 14 | CASSLQGGSNGYTF | TGTGCCAGCAGCTTGCAAGGGGGCAGTAATGGCTACACCTTC
TRBD1 | . | TRBJ1-2 | TRBV5-4 | 16 | CASSSGQGAFEYGYTF | TGTGCCAGCAGTTCGGGACAGGGGGCATTTGAGTATGGCTACACCTTC
. | . | TRBJ2-7 | TRBV20-1 | 11 | CSASRTGEQYF | TGCAGTGCTAGCCGGACTGGCGAGCAGTACTTC
. | . | TRBJ2-7 | TRBV6-5 | 16 | CASSYSNRVEAYEQYF | TGTGCCAGCAGTTACTCAAACAGGGTCGAAGCCTACGAGCAGTACTTC
. | . | TRBJ2-3 | TRBV14 | 16 | CASSQDQRASTDTQYF | TGTGCCAGCAGCCAAGACCAGCGGGCGAGCACAGATACGCAGTATTTT
. | . | TRBJ1-6 | TRBV11-2 | 15 | CASSLEPLPNSPLHF | TGTGCCAGCAGCTTAGAGCCCCTACCTAATTCACCCCTCCACTTT
. | . | TRBJ1-2 | TRBV5-8 | 16 | CASSPQTQEANYGYTF | TGTGCCAGCAGCCCCCAGACCCAGGAAGCTAACTATGGCTACACCTTC
TRBD1 | once | TRBJ1-5 | TRBV19 | 19 | CASSIDAILGTGLDQPQHF | TGTGCCAGTAGTATAGACGCAATTTTAGGGACAGGGCTAGACCAGCCCCAGCATTTT
. | . | TRBJ2-7 | TRBV28 | 16 | CASSVTGTHSEGSQYF | TGTGCCAGCAGTGTTACCGGGACTCACTCGGAGGGGTCTCAGTACTTC
TRBD1 | once | TRBJ1-5 | TRBV24-1 | 18 | CATSDPREGAYSNQPQHF | TGTGCCACCAGTGATCCCCGAGAGGGGGCTTATAGCAATCAGCCCCAGCATTTT
TRBD1 | . | TRBJ1-1 | TRBV18 | 14 | CASSPDRVSTEAFF | TGTGCCAGCTCACCGGACAGGGTGAGCACTGAAGCTTTCTTT
. | . | TRBJ1-5 | TRBV28 | 16 | CASSLHARRFNQPQHF | TGTGCCAGCAGTTTACATGCGCGGCGGTTCAATCAGCCCCAGCATTTT
. | . | TRBJ2-3 | TRBV27 | 15 | CASSLTLGHTDTQYF | TGTGCCAGCAGTCTAACCCTGGGCCACACAGATACGCAGTATTTT
. | . | TRBJ1-4 | TRBV11-2 | 14 | CASSLGAGYEKLFF | TGTGCCAGCAGCTTGGGGGCAGGTTACGAAAAACTGTTTTTT
. | . | TRBJ1-2 | TRBV6-6 | 12 | CASSSGSYGYTF | TGTGCCAGCAGTTCGGGATCCTATGGCTACACCTTC
TRBD1 | . | TRBJ2-3 | TRBV24-1 | 13 | CATRDRVKDTQYF | TGTGCCACCAGGGACAGGGTAAAGGATACGCAGTATTTT
. | . | TRBJ1-2 | TRBV18 | 13 | CASSRDGDYGYTF | TGTGCCAGCTCGCGGGACGGGGACTATGGCTACACCTTC
TRBD1 | . | TRBJ1-2 | TRBV11-3 | 16 | CASSPRPGTGDNGYTF | TGTGCCAGCAGCCCGCGCCCAGGGACAGGGGATAACGGCTACACCTTC
TRBD2 | . | TRBJ2-1 | TRBV12-3/TRBV12-4 | 13 | CASGLAGDGEQFF | TGTGCCAGCGGGTTGGCGGGAGATGGTGAGCAGTTCTTC
. | . | TRBJ2-4 | TRBV24-1 | 18 | CATSEGGRSSLAKNIQYF | TGTGCCACCAGTGAGGGCGGACGGAGTAGTCTAGCCAAAAACATTCAGTACTTC
TRBD1 | . | TRBJ2-7 | TRBV5-1 | 14 | CASSGQGGGYEQYF | TGCGCCAGCAGTGGACAGGGAGGAGGCTACGAGCAGTACTTC
. | . | TRBJ2-2 | TRBV7-3 | 17 | CASSLTGQGQSTGELFF | TGTGCCAGCAGCTTAACGGGGCAGGGGCAAAGCACCGGGGAGCTGTTTTTT
TRBD1 | . | TRBJ2-5 | TRBV5-1 | 16 | CASSPGTGGYQETQYF | TGCGCCAGCAGCCCAGGGACAGGGGGGTACCAAGAGACCCAGTACTTC
. | . | TRBJ1-5 | TRBV10-3 | 13 | CATTVQSDQPQHF | TGTGCCACCACAGTGCAAAGCGATCAGCCCCAGCATTTT
TRBD1 | few | TRBJ1-2 | TRBV7-6 | 15 | CASSPSLDRGRQRTF | TGTGCCAGCAGCCCATCCCTGGACAGGGGGCGGCAGCGCACCTTC
TRBD2 | . | TRBJ2-7 | TRBV5-4 | 17 | CASSLGAGGRAPSEQYF | TGTGCCAGCAGCTTAGGTGCTGGCGGGAGGGCCCCGAGCGAGCAGTACTTC
. | . | TRBJ2-5 | TRBV15 | 15 | CATSRDLGQQETQYF | TGTGCCACCAGCAGAGATCTAGGGCAGCAAGAGACCCAGTACTTC
. | . | TRBJ1-2 | TRBV5-4 | 15 | CASSLNDRTIYGYTF | TGTGCCAGCAGCTTGAATGACAGGACAATCTATGGCTACACCTTC
. | . | TRBJ1-6 | TRBV10-3 | 13 | CAIEAGENSPLHF | TGTGCCATTGAGGCAGGGGAGAATTCACCCCTCCACTTT
. | . | TRBJ2-3 | TRBV5-4 | 13 | CASSPRESDTQYF | TGTGCCAGCAGCCCCAGGGAGTCAGATACGCAGTATTTT
TRBD1 | . | TRBJ2-5 | TRBV7-3 | 14 | CASSPGTGWETQYF | TGTGCCAGCAGCCCGGGGACAGGGTGGGAGACCCAGTACTTC
. | once | TRBJ2-2 | TRBV28 | 14 | CASSLGRGTGELFF | TGTGCCAGCAGTCTAGGGCGGGGTACCGGGGAGCTGTTTTTT
. | . | TRBJ2-2 | TRBV5-1 | 14 | CASSLSLRVGELFF | TGCGCCAGCAGCTTAAGCCTGCGGGTCGGGGAGCTGTTTTTT
. | . | TRBJ1-2 | TRBV28 | 12 | CASSLMSYGYTF | TGTGCCAGCAGTTTAATGAGCTATGGCTACACCTTC